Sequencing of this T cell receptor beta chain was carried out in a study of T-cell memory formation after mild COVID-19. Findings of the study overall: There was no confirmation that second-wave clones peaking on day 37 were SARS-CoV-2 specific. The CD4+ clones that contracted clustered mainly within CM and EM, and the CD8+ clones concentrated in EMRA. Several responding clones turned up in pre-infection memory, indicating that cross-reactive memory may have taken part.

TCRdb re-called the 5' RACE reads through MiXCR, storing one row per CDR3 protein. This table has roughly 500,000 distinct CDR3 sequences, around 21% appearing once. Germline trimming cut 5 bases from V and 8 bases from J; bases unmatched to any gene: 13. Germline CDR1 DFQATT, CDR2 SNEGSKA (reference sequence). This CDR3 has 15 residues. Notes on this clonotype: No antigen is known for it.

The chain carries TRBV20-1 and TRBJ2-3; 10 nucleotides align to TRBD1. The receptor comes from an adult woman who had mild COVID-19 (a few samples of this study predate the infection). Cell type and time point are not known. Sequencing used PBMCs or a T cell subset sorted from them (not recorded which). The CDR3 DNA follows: TGCAGTGCTGAAAATCCTCCCGGGACAGGGGTTACGCAGTATTTT. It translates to CSAENPPGTGVTQYF.